This T cell receptor (beta chain) derives from a study of shared clonotypes between healthy human individuals. This CDR3 is 15 amino acids long. Germline V gene sequence: CDR1 SGHAT, CDR2 FQNNGV. Overall study results and limits: Donors were few, which limited the genetic and exposure-history diversity represented. In several donors, approximately 5% of naive CD4 clonotypes appeared in common.

Some clones are missing from TCRdb's copy, which holds only in-frame ones; the method was immunoSEQ multiplex PCR. The data show 2 million to 3 million clones, with around nine tenths seen just once and around 0.14% held by the top ten. A remark on this clone: The antigen remains unidentified. The germline gene is not matched at one end of the junction; a read error may be the cause.

The source of this sequence is a man aged 18 to 30 in good health. Sequenced input: naive CD4+ T cells sorted from blood. The subset is: CD45RA+ positively selected. The chain couples TRBV11-2 to TRBJ2-2; 7 bases align to TRBD2. The DNA for the CDR3 is TGTGCCAGCCTTGACTGGCGGGAGATCACCGGGGGGCTGTTTTTT. Its translation is CASLDWREITGGLFF.